These 9 T cell receptor beta chains came from one sample sequenced in a study of blood T cell repertoires in COVID-19. Here immunoSEQ multiplex PCR was the method, and the copy in TCRdb shows in-frame clones only, minus some. The sample contains about 240,000 clones, around 88% of which appear only once. Source material: PBMCs or T cells enriched from blood (not recorded which). Receptors originate from a woman between 25 and 40 years old who had recovered from COVID-19.

The chain recombines TRBV5-5 with TRBJ1-4; perhaps TRBD1 as D (6 bases). The germline V gene encodes CDR1 SGHKS and CDR2 YYEKEE (reference sequence). The germline V and J ends were trimmed by 4 bases and 2 bases, with 12 bases remaining between them. This CDR3 has 15 residues. The CDR3 sequence: CASSTSGETNEKLFF. CDR3 DNA: TGTGCCAGCAGCACCTCAGGGGAGACTAATGAAAAACTGTTTTTT.

The rearrangement uses TRBV15 and TRBJ2-5, with a possible D match to TRBD2 (5 bases). Trimming removed 0 bases from V and 5 bases from J, with 13 bases in between. This CDR3 is 15 amino acids long. CDR1 LNHNV and CDR2 YYDKDF come from the germline V gene (reference sequence). CDR3 DNA sequence: TGTGCCACCAGCAGAGATTTGCAGAGGGCCGAGACCCAGTACTTC. This translates into CATSRDLQRAETQYF.

Comment on this clone: The limits of the CDR3 on the DNA are not certain, so only TCRdb's listed CDR3 is given. The chain is built from TRBV21-1 and TRBJ1-1; the DNA was not compared with TRBD1, the D call given in the table. TRBV21-1 is assigned pseudogene status. The CDR3 length is 20 residues, termini included. The chain's CDR3 is CASSKSQFGTGIPENTEAFF.

This rearrangement joins TRBV24-1 to TRBJ2-2; no definite D call. V was trimmed by 2 bases and J by 1 base, leaving 4 bases between them. The CDR3 extends over 14 amino acids. Germline assignment: CDR1 KGHDR and CDR2 SFDVKD. CDR3 sequence reads: CATSDSGNTGELFF. The CDR3, as DNA: TGTGCCACCAGTGATTCCGGGAACACCGGGGAGCTGTTTTTT.

The rearrangement uses TRBV28 and TRBJ2-1, with D unclear. Per the germline V gene, CDR1 is MDHEN and CDR2 is SYDVKM. The ends were cut back, 2 bases at V and 7 bases at J, with 9 bases in the middle. This CDR3 has 13 amino acids. The CDR3 region is CASSLLVKNEQFF. In DNA, the CDR3 is TGTGCCAGCAGTTTACTAGTAAAGAATGAGCAGTTCTTC.

J is TRBJ2-5 and V is TRBV6-2 or TRBV6-3, with TRBD1 identical over 7 bases. Losses at the gene ends were 2 bases for V and 2 bases for J; bases not matched to a gene: 8. The V gene's germline CDR1 is MNHEY and CDR2 SVGEGT. CDR3 size: 16 residues. The CDR3: CASSYRGQVVQETQYF. In DNA form, the CDR3 reads TGTGCCAGCAGTTACAGGGGGCAGGTTGTGCAAGAGACCCAGTACTTC.

The genes are TRBV24-1 and TRBJ2-3; TRBD2 agrees at 8 bases. Trimming took 5 bases from V and 5 from J; bases not matched to a gene: 11. The CDR3 covers 16 residues. From germline, CDR1 is KGHDR and CDR2 SFDVKD. The CDR3 nucleotides read TGTGCCACCAGTGTTCAGGGAGCGGGAGTTGAAGATACGCAGTATTTT. Its protein product is CATSVQGAGVEDTQYF.

The rearrangement uses TRBV19 and TRBJ1-1; D perhaps matches TRBD1 (5 bases). This CDR3 spans 15 amino acids. Germline CDR1 and CDR2: LNHDA and SQIVND (reference sequence). With 6 bases removed from V and 1 base from J, the gap between germline ends came to 15 bases. The CDR3 here is CASRYRRGSNTEAFF. As DNA, the CDR3 is TGTGCCAGTAGGTATAGGAGGGGATCGAACACTGAAGCTTTCTTT. The complete variable domain, with remaining parts taken from reference TRBV19 and TRBJ1-1, reads DGGITQSPKYLFRKEGQNVTLSCEQNLNHDAMYWYRQDPGQGLRLIYYSQIVNDFQKGDIAEGYSVSREKKESFPLTVTSAQKNPTAFYLCASRYRRGSNTEAFFGQGTRLTVV.

DNA for the CDR3: TGCAGTGCTAGTCAGGACTCTGGGGCCAACGTCCTGACTTTC. Protein: CSASQDSGANVLTF. This chain connects TRBV20-1 to TRBJ2-6; D gene ambiguous. There are 14 residues in the CDR3. The V end was cut by 3 bases, the J end by 0 bases, with 6 bases between. From germline, CDR1 is DFQATT and CDR2 SNEGSKA (reference sequence).